Each of the 29 T cell receptor beta chains below was sequenced from the same sample in a study of shared clonotypes between healthy human individuals. TCRdb keeps only in-frame clones here, not all; method: immunoSEQ multiplex PCR. Of around 2,000,000 clones in the sample, just over 90% were seen once. Terminally differentiated effector memory CD45RA+ cells were excluded by CCR7 positive selection of CD45RO-negative cells. Specimen: naive CD8+ T cells from PBMCs. All receptors derive from a man between 18 and 35 years old in good health. Some clones in this sample may be carry-over from other donors' samples.

In its sample, this clone was seen once. The chain is built from TRBV30 and TRBJ2-1; 7 positions agree with TRBD2. Looked up from germline, CDR1 is GTSNPN and CDR2 is SVGIG (reference sequence). The CDR3 consists of 12 residues. Trimming took 7 bases from V and 6 from J; bases not matched to a gene: 6. The DNA for the CDR3 is TGTGCCTTAAACCCTAGCGGCAATGAGCAGTTCTTC. As protein: CALNPSGNEQFF.

This chain uses TRBV11-2 with TRBJ2-5; TRBD2 agrees at 9 bases. V lost 2 bases to trimming and J lost 5 bases; unmatched junction nucleotides: 3. The CDR3 runs 14 residues. Germline V gene data show CDR1 as SGHAT and CDR2 as FQNNGV. The CDR3 spells CASSLRAGGETQYF. CDR3 sequence (DNA): TGTGCCAGCAGCTTAAGAGCGGGAGGTGAGACCCAGTACTTC.

The rearrangement joins TRBV4-3 to TRBJ2-7; no definite D call. This CDR3 spans 15 amino acids. With 0 bases removed from V and 2 bases from J, the gap between germline ends came to 11 bases. Germline V gene data show CDR1 as LGHNA and CDR2 as YSLEER. The CDR3 loop is CASSQDWALTYEQYF. The CDR3 coding sequence is TGCGCCAGCAGCCAAGATTGGGCACTCACCTACGAGCAGTACTTC.

The V and J genes are TRBV30 and TRBJ2-1, with 8 nucleotides matching TRBD2. Trimming at V came to 3 bases and at J to 2 bases, leaving 9 bases not matched to a gene. CDR1 and CDR2 from the germline V gene are GTSNPN and SVGIG (reference sequence). The CDR3 is 16 amino acids. The CDR3 protein is CAWSALAGRAYNEQFF. The CDR3 DNA reads TGTGCCTGGAGCGCGTTAGCGGGAAGGGCCTACAATGAGCAGTTCTTC.

The chain combines TRBV27 with TRBJ2-1; TRBD2 is a possible D gene (6 bases). The CDR3 is made up of 14 amino acids. Per the germline V gene, CDR1 is MNHEY and CDR2 is SMNVEV (reference sequence). The V end lost 6 bases, the J end lost 6 bases, and 15 bases lay between the germline ends. The CDR3 nucleotides are TGTGCCAGCAGCCTCCGGGACGGGGGCAATGAGCAGTTCTTC. It yields the protein CASSLRDGGNEQFF.

The V gene is TRBV27, the J gene TRBJ1-5; perhaps TRBD1 as D (5 bases). This CDR3 contains 14 residues. Between the trimmed V and J ends, which lost 8 bases and 5 bases, there was a span of 16 bases. CDR1 is MNHEY, CDR2 SMNVEV, per germline (reference sequence). The CDR3 spells CASGTYGEDQPQHF. The CDR3 coding sequence is TGTGCCAGCGGGACTTACGGGGAAGATCAGCCCCAGCATTTT.

As concerns this clone: The identical CDR3 is also encoded by other nucleotide sequences in the sample. The chain has TRBV12-5 and TRBJ2-5, with D perhaps matching TRBD2 (5 bases). The CDR3 length is 13 residues. Trimming pared 1 base from V and 5 bases from J, leaving 8 bases between. The germline V gene has CDR1 LGHNT and CDR2 FRNRAP. The CDR3 region is CASGLGGPETQYF. For the CDR3, the DNA is TGTGCTAGTGGTTTGGGAGGGCCCGAGACCCAGTACTTC.

The chain links TRBV6-6 to TRBJ2-7, with 10 bases aligning to TRBD2. The V and J ends lost 1 base and 3 bases, in that order; junction bases with no gene match: 6. Germline CDR1 is MNHNY and CDR2 is SVGAGI (reference sequence). CDR3 length: 16 amino acids. The CDR3: CASSYFRVAGGYEQYF. Written as DNA, the CDR3 is TGTGCCAGCAGTTACTTTAGAGTAGCGGGAGGCTACGAGCAGTACTTC.

The chain links TRBV9 to TRBJ2-2; D gene unclear. The CDR3 is 14 residues long. CDR1 and CDR2 (germline): SGDLS, YYNGEE. Trimming removed 7 bases at V and 0 bases at J, with 10 bases between. CDR3 bases: TGTGCCAGCTCCCTACGGGCGAACACCGGGGAGCTGTTTTTT. As protein: CASSLRANTGELFF.

V usage is TRBV7-6 and J usage is TRBJ2-7, with D possibly being TRBD1 or TRBD2 (5 bases each). CDR1 is SGHVS, CDR2 FNYEAQ, per germline. V was pared by 4 bases and J by 5 bases, with 24 bases between. The CDR3 consists of 17 residues. CDR3 nucleotide sequence: TGTGCCAGCAGCTCAGTGCTCCGGGGCAAACTCAGGGACGAGCAGTACTTC. Translating it yields CASSSVLRGKLRDEQYF. The full variable domain, its missing parts supplied by reference TRBV7-6 and TRBJ2-7, is GAGVSQSPRYKVTKRGQDVALRCDPISGHVSLYWYRQALGQGPEFLTYFNYEAQQDKSGLPNDRFSAERPEGSISTLTIQRTEQRDSAMYRCASSSVLRGKLRDEQYFGPGTRLTVT.

This clone has only one observation. This specimen includes other DNA sequences encoding the same CDR3. This chain links TRBV5-1 with TRBJ2-7; 11 bases agree with TRBD1. Trimming at V came to 4 bases and at J to 0 bases, leaving 3 bases not matched to a gene. Germline lookup yields CDR1 SGHRS and CDR2 YFSETQ. The CDR3 has 15 amino acids. Written as DNA, the CDR3 is TGCGCCAGCAGCCCGGGACAGGGGGGCTCCTACGAGCAGTACTTC. It encodes CASSPGQGGSYEQYF.

A note on this clone: The sample contains more than one DNA sequence encoding this CDR3. The rearrangement uses TRBV7-2 and TRBJ2-2, with a weak D call TRBD2 (6 bases). In germline, CDR1 is SGHTA, CDR2 FQGNSA. Deletions cut 0 bases from V and 3 bases from J, with 8 bases between. The CDR3 covers 15 residues. The CDR3 loop reads CASSLAGGYTGELFF. CDR3 coding DNA: TGTGCCAGCAGCTTAGCCGGAGGGTACACCGGGGAGCTGTTTTTT.

This chain connects TRBV9 to TRBJ2-1, with D perhaps assigned TRBD1 or TRBD2 (5 bases each). The length of the CDR3 is 14 residues. Trimming took 0 bases from V and 9 from J, leaving 13 bases between them. CDR1 is SGDLS and CDR2 is YYNGEE in the germline V gene. This CDR3 reads CASSVVGTPGEQFF. CDR3 in DNA: TGTGCCAGCAGCGTAGTCGGGACCCCGGGTGAGCAGTTCTTC.

The J gene is TRBJ2-1, the V gene TRBV5-1; TRBD1 might be the D (6 bases). Germline-derived CDR1 and CDR2 are SGHRS and YFSETQ. CDR3 size: 13 residues. V was trimmed by 6 bases and J by 3 bases, leaving 10 bases between them. The CDR3 bases are TGCGCCAGCACCCCGACAGGCTACAATGAGCAGTTCTTC. It encodes CASTPTGYNEQFF.

As to this clone: Other DNA variants within this sample encode the same CDR3. The chain is built from TRBV11-2 and TRBJ2-7, with a tentative D call TRBD2 (5 bases). Germline values: CDR1 SGHAT, CDR2 FQNNGV. Between the trimmed V and J ends, which lost 3 bases and 1 base, there was a span of 7 bases. The CDR3 is 13 amino acids. The CDR3 is CASSLRASYEQYF. In nucleotides, the CDR3 is TGTGCCAGCAGCTTGCGGGCGTCCTACGAGCAGTACTTC.

CDR3 sequence: CASSYGPEAYEQYF. The CDR3 DNA sequence: TGTGCCAGCAGTTACGGGCCAGAAGCCTACGAGCAGTACTTC. This rearrangement joins TRBV6-5 to TRBJ2-7; no clear D gene. Germline V lookup: CDR1 MNHEY, CDR2 SVGAGI. The CDR3 is made up of 14 amino acids. Deletions cut 2 bases from V and 2 bases from J, with 10 bases between.

The chain links TRBV5-1 to TRBJ2-6, with no clear D. The CDR3 runs to 20 residues. CDR1 is SGHRS, CDR2 YFSETQ, per germline. The ends were cut back, 4 bases at V and 0 bases at J, with 23 bases in the middle. The CDR3: CASSPRGSDLPLSGANVLTF. In DNA form, the CDR3 reads TGCGCCAGCAGCCCCCGCGGTTCAGACCTTCCCCTCTCTGGGGCCAACGTCCTGACTTTC.

The CDR3 region has the DNA TGCGCCAGCAGCCAAGGCAACGGCGACTTTGAGGAGCAGTACTTC. Amino acid sequence: CASSQGNGDFEEQYF. The chain is built from TRBV4-1 and TRBJ2-7; D gene uncertain. V was trimmed by 1 base and J by 7 bases, leaving 17 bases between them. The CDR3 runs to 15 residues. CDR1 and CDR2 (germline): MGHRA, YSYEKL.

The genes are TRBV27 and TRBJ2-7; 9 nucleotides match TRBD2. V was clipped by 1 base and J by 0 bases; unmatched bases: 19. This CDR3 contains 21 residues. CDR1 is MNHEY and CDR2 is SMNVEV in the germline V gene (reference sequence). Written as DNA, the CDR3 is TGTGCCAGCAGTTTATATACCCCAGGGTTGTCTTATAGCGGGAGCTCCTACGAGCAGTACTTC. Translated, it gives CASSLYTPGLSYSGSSYEQYF.

This rearrangement joins TRBV6-5 to TRBJ2-7; D is possibly TRBD1 or TRBD2 (5 bases each). Germline assignment: CDR1 MNHEY and CDR2 SVGAGI. This CDR3 has 15 amino acids. Trimming shortened V by 2 bases and J by 6 bases, and 17 bases separated the two germline ends. The CDR3 is CASSYLSGPLLEQYF. The CDR3 DNA is TGTGCCAGCAGTTACCTCTCGGGACCCTTGCTCGAGCAGTACTTC.

The count of this clone is one. The V call is TRBV9, the J call TRBJ2-1; 7 positions agree with TRBD2. The CDR3 covers 14 residues. Trimming removed 4 bases from V and 6 bases from J; junction bases left unmatched: 7. Per germline, CDR1 SGDLS and CDR2 YYNGEE. This CDR3 reads CASSPGGWSNEQFF. In DNA form, the CDR3 reads TGTGCCAGCAGCCCGGGAGGTTGGTCCAATGAGCAGTTCTTC.

The genes are TRBV5-4 and TRBJ2-7; TRBD1 is a possible D gene (6 bases). Germline V lookup: CDR1 SGHNT, CDR2 YYREEE (reference sequence). V lost 2 bases and J lost 7, with 13 bases in between. This CDR3 spans 13 amino acids. The CDR3 DNA follows: TGTGCCAGCAGCTTCGACAGGCCCCCGGAGCAGTACTTC. Translation: CASSFDRPPEQYF.

This chain joins TRBV5-4 and TRBJ2-7; 8 bases align to TRBD1. CDR3 length: 15 residues. V dropped 3 bases and J dropped 4; count of bases not matched to a gene: 9. Germline V lookup: CDR1 SGHNT, CDR2 YYREEE (reference sequence). The CDR3 here is CASSWDRSLGYEQYF. CDR3 DNA sequence: TGTGCCAGCAGCTGGGACAGGAGCTTAGGATACGAGCAGTACTTC.

J is TRBJ1-2 and V is TRBV27; no definite D call. The CDR3 totals 13 residues. Germline-derived CDR1 and CDR2 are MNHEY and SMNVEV (reference sequence). Trimming removed 5 bases from V and 5 bases from J, with 12 bases in between. The DNA for the CDR3 is TGTGCCAGCAGTCAGTTGGATTTTTATGGCTACACCTTC. It yields the protein CASSQLDFYGYTF.

As concerns this clone: The sample contains more than one DNA sequence encoding this CDR3. The gene calls are TRBV9 and TRBJ1-1, with D maybe TRBD1 (6 bases). Germline CDR1 reads SGDLS; CDR2 reads YYNGEE. CDR3 length: 13 amino acids. V gave up 0 bases and J gave up 5 bases, with 8 bases separating them. As DNA, the CDR3 is TGTGCCAGCAGCGTAGCAGGGGAGACTGAAGCTTTCTTT. Translated: CASSVAGETEAFF.

The chain employs TRBV9 and TRBJ2-7; 9 bases agree with TRBD1. V was clipped by 4 bases and J by 5 bases; unmatched bases: 7. Per germline, CDR1 SGDLS and CDR2 YYNGEE. CDR3 length equals 14 residues. The CDR3, as DNA: TGTGCCAGCAGCTTCCGGGACAGGGCCCACGAGCAGTACTTC. Encoded protein: CASSFRDRAHEQYF.

In regard to this clone: Other nucleotide sequences in the sample specify the same CDR3. V usage is TRBV9 and J usage is TRBJ1-5; 7 bases fit TRBD1. This CDR3 contains 14 residues. J was trimmed by 7 bases and V by 3 bases; bases with no gene match: 7. Germline assignment: CDR1 SGDLS and CDR2 YYNGEE. The CDR3 bases are TGTGCCAGCAGCGCCTCAGGGGGTGGGCAGCCCCAGCATTTT. Translation: CASSASGGGQPQHF.

This clone was seen only a few times. The CDR3 region is CASSPAWGNTEAFF. The CDR3 region has the DNA TGTGCCAGCAGCCCCGCATGGGGGAACACTGAAGCTTTCTTT. This chain uses TRBV5-5 with TRBJ1-1; the D is unclear. The CDR3 totals 14 residues. Trimming removed 4 bases at V and 1 base at J, with 11 bases between. The germline gives CDR1 SGHKS, CDR2 YYEKEE (reference sequence).

V usage is TRBV7-8 and J usage is TRBJ2-7; 9 bases fit TRBD2. This CDR3 has 15 amino acids. Looked up from germline, CDR1 is SGHVS and CDR2 is FQNEAQ. V lost 0 bases to trimming and J lost 4 bases; unmatched junction nucleotides: 4. The CDR3 loop reads CASSLAGTSIYEQYF. The CDR3 DNA is TGTGCCAGCAGCTTAGCCGGGACTAGCATATACGAGCAGTACTTC.